The clone carrying this TCR beta chain was seen repeatedly, ten times or more. This sample stems from a study of T cell repertoires in cytomegalovirus infection. Germline V gene lookup returns CDR1 MGHDK and CDR2 SYGVNS. Trimming removed 3 bases at V and 4 bases at J, with 4 bases between. This CDR3 contains 11 residues. Each CDR3 protein is one row after TCRdb ran MiXCR on the reads. The sample has fewer than 550,000 distinct CDR3 sequences; 30% to 40% are singletons. This receptor was obtained from a human donor in good health (CMV status not recorded). Some clones in this sample may be carry-over from other donors' samples. The gene calls are TRBV25-1 and TRBJ2-7; unclear D gene. Sequenced input: PBMCs. The CDR3 loop is CASSDGYEQYF. CDR3 DNA sequence: TGTGCCAGCAGTGACGGTTACGAGCAGTACTTC.